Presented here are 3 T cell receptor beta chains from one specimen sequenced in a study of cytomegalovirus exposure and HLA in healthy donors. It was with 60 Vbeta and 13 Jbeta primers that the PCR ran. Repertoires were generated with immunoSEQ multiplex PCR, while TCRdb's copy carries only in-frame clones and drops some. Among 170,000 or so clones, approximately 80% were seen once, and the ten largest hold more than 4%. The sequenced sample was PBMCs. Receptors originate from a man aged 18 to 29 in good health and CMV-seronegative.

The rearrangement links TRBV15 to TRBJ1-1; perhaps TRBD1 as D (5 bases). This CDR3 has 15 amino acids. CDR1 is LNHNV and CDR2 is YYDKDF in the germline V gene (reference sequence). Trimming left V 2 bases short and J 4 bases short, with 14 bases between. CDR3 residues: CATSRPTAFFTEAFF. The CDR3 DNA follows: TGTGCCACCAGCAGACCGACAGCTTTTTTCACTGAAGCTTTCTTT.

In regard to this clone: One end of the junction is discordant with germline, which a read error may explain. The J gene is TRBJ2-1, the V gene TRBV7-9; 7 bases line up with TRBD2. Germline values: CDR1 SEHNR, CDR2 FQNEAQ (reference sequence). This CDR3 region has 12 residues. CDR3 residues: CSSSSLEGLQFF. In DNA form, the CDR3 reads TGTTCCAGCAGCTCCCTCGAGGGACTACAGTTCTTC.

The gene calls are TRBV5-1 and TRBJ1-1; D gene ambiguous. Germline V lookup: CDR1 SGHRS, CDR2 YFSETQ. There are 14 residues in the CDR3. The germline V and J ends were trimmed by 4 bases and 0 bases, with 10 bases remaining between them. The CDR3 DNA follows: TGCGCCAGCAGCCGTGACAACCTGAACACTGAAGCTTTCTTT. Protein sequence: CASSRDNLNTEAFF.